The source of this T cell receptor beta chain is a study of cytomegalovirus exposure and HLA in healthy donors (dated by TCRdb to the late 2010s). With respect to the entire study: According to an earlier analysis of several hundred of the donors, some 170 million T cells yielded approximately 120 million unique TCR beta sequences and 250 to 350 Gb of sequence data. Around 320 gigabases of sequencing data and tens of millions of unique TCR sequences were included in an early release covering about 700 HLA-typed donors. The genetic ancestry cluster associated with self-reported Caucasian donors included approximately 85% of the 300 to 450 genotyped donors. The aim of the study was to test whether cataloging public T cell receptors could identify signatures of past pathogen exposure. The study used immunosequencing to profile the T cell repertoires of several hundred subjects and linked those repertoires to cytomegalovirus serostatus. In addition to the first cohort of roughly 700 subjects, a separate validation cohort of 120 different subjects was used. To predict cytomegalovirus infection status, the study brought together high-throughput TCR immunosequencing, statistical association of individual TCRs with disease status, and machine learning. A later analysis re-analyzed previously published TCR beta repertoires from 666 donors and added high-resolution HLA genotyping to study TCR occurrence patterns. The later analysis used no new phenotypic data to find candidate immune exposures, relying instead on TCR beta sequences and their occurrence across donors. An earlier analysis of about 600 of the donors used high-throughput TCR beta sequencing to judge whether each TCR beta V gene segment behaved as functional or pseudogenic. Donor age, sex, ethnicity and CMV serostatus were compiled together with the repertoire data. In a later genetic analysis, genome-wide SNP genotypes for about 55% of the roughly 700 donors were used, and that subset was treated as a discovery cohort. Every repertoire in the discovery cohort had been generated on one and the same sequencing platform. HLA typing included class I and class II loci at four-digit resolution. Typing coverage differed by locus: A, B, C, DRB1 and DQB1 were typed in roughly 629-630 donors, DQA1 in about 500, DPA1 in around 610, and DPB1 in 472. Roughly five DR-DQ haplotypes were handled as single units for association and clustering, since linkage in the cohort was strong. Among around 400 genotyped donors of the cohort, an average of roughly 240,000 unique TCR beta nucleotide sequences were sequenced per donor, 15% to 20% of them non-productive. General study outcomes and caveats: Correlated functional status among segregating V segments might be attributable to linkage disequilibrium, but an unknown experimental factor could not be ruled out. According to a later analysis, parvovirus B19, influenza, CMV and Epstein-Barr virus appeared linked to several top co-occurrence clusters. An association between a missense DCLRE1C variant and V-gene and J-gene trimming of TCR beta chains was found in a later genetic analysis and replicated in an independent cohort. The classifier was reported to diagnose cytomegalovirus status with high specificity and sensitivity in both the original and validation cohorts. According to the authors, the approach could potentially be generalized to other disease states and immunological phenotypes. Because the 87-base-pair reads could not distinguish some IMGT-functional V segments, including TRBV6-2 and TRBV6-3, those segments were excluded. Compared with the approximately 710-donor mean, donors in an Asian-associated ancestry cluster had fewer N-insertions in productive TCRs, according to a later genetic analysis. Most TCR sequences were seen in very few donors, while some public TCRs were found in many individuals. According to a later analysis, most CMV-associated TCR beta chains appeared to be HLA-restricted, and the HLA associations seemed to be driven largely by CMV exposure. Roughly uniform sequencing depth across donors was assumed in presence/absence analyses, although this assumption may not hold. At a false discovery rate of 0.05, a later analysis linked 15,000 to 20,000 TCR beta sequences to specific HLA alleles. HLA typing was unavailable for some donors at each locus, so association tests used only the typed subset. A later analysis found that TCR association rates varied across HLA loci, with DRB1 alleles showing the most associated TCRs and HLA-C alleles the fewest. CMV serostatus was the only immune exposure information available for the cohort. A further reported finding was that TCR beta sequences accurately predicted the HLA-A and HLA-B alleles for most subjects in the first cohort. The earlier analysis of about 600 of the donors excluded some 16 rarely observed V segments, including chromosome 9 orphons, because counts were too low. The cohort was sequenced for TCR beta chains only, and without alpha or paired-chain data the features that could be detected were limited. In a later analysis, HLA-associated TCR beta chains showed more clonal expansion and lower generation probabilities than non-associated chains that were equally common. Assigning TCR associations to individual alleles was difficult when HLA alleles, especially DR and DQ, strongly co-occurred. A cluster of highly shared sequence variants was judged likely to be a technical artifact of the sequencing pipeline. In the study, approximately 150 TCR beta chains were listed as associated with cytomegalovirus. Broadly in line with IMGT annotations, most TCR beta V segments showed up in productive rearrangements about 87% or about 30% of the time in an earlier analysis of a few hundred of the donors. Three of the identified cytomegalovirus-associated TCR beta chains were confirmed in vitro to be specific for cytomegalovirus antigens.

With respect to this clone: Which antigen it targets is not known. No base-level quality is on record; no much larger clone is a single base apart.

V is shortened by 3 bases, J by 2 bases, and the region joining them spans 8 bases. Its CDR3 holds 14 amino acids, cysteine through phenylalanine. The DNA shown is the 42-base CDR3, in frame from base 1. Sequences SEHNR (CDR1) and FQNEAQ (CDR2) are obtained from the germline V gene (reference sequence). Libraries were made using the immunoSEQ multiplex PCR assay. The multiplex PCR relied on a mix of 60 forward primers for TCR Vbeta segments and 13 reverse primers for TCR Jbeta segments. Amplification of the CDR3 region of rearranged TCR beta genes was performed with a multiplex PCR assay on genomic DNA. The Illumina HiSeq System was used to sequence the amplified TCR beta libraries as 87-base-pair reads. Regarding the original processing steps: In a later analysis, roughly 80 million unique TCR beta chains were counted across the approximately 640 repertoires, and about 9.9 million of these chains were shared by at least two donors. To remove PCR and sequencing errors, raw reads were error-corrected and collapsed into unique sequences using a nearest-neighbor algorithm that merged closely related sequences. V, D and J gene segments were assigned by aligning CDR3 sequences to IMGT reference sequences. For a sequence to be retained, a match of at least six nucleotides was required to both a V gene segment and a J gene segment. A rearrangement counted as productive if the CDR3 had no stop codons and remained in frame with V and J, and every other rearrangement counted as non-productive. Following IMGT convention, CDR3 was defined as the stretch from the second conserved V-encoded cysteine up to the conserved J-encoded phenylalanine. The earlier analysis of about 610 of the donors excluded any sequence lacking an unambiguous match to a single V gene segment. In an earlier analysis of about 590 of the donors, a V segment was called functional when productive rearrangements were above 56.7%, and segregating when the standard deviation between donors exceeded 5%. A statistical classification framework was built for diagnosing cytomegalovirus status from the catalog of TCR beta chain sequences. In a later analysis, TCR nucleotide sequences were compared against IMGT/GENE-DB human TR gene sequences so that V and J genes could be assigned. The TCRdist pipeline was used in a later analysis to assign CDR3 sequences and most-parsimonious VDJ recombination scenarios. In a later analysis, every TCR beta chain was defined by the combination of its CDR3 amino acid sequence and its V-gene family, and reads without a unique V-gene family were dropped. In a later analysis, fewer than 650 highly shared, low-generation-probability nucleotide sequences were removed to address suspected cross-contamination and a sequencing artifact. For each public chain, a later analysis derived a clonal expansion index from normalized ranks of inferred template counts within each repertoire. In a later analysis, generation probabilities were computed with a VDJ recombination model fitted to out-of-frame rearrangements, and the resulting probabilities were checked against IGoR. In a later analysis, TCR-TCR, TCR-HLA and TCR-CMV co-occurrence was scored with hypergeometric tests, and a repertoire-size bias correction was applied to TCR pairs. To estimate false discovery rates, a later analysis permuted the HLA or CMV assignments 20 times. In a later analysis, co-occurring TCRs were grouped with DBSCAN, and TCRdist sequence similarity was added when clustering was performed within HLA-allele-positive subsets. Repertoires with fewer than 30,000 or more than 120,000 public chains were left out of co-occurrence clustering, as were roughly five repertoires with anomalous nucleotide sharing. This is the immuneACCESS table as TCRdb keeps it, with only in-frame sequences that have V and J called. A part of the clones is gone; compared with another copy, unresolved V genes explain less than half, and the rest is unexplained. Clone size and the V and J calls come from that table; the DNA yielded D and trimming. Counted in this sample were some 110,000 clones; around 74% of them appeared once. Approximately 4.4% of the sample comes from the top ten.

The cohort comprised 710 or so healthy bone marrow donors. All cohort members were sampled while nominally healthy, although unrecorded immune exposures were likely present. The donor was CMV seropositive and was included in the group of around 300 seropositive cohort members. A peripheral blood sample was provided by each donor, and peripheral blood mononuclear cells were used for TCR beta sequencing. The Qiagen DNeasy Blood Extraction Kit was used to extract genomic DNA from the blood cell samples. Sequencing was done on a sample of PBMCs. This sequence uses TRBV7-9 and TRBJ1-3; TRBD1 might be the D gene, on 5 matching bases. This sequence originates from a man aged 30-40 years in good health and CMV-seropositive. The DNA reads TGTGCCAGCAGCTTTGACAGCCCTGGAAACACCATATATTTT. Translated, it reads CASSFDSPGNTIYF.